This T cell receptor (beta chain) was identified in a study of T cell responses to AZD1222 COVID-19 vaccine. Study observations and caveats: White British people made up most donors, females outnumbered males, and clonal diversity was possibly underestimated. Baseline seropositivity characterized only a handful of AZD1222 recipients. Unmutated variant regions are reportedly the target of nearly half of TCRs that are spike-specific.

As to this clone: Its antigen is still unknown.

Measured with immunoSEQ multiplex PCR; TCRdb has only the in-frame clones, and not every one. The profile shows 140,000 to 150,000 clones, about 93% of them singletons. Germline V CDR1 and CDR2: KGHDR, SFDVKD. The CDR3 loop spans 19 amino acids. The V gene end was trimmed by 6 bases and the J gene end by 1 base; junction bases not matched to a gene: 17. The sample here was peripheral blood, taken on day 0 of MenACWY control vaccination. V and J are TRBV24-1 and TRBJ2-5, with 9 bases fitting TRBD2. The TCR sequence derives from an adult in good health. CDR3 sequence: CATSSRTRLAGISQETQYF. CDR3 sequence (DNA): TGTGCCACCAGTTCTAGAACCCGCCTAGCGGGAATAAGCCAAGAGACCCAGTACTTC.